This is a list of T cell receptor beta chains from one sample in a study of cytomegalovirus exposure and HLA in healthy donors. Measured with immunoSEQ multiplex PCR; TCRdb has only the in-frame clones, and not every one. Of approximately 120,000 clones listed, 60% to 75% are singletons. Sequencing used PBMCs. These TCRs come from a woman in her 50s in good health and CMV-seropositive. Each CDR3 is given with its conserved first and last residue. D genes are given only for firm matches. Clone size is given for some rows only: seen once, a few or many times, or a class if the clone is expanded.

v_call: TRBV18; d_call: NA; clone_size: few; j_call: TRBJ2-3; cdr3_nt: TGTGCCAGCTCACGGGGGCTCACAGATACGCAGTATTTT; cdr3_aa: CASSRGLTDTQYF
v_call: TRBV19; d_call: NA; clone_size: NA; j_call: TRBJ1-5; cdr3_nt: TGTGCCAGTAGTATTGTGCAGTTTAGCAATCAGCCCCAGCATTTT; cdr3_aa: CASSIVQFSNQPQHF
v_call: TRBV5-1; d_call: NA; clone_size: NA; j_call: TRBJ2-5; cdr3_nt: TGCGCCAGCAGCTTGAGCGCAGGGGCCTACCAAGAGACCCAGTACTTC; cdr3_aa: CASSLSAGAYQETQYF
v_call: TRBV7-9; d_call: NA; clone_size: few; j_call: TRBJ2-1; cdr3_nt: TGTGCCAGCAGCCGAGGGCGGCTCTCCTACAATGAGCAGTTCTTC; cdr3_aa: CASSRGRLSYNEQFF
v_call: TRBV28; d_call: TRBD1; clone_size: NA; j_call: TRBJ1-2; cdr3_nt: TGTGCCAGCAGTTTGGGACAGTTCTACACCTTC; cdr3_aa: CASSLGQFYTF
v_call: TRBV19; d_call: NA; clone_size: NA; j_call: TRBJ1-2; cdr3_nt: TGTGCCAGTAGTCTCCAGGGTAGGTTCAACTATGGCTACACCTTC; cdr3_aa: CASSLQGRFNYGYTF
v_call: TRBV18; d_call: TRBD1; clone_size: once; j_call: TRBJ2-2; cdr3_nt: TGTGCCAGCTCATGGACAGGGGTTAACGGGGAGCTGTTTTTT; cdr3_aa: CASSWTGVNGELFF
v_call: TRBV9; d_call: TRBD2; clone_size: NA; j_call: TRBJ2-3; cdr3_nt: TGTGCCAGCAGCGTAGCTGGGAGGGGTGGTGATACGCAGTATTTT; cdr3_aa: CASSVAGRGGDTQYF
v_call: TRBV5-1; d_call: NA; clone_size: NA; j_call: TRBJ2-5; cdr3_nt: TGCGCCAGCAGCTGGTCCTCCTACCGCCGGTGGGAGACCCAGTACTTC; cdr3_aa: CASSWSSYRRWETQYF
v_call: TRBV30; d_call: NA; clone_size: NA; j_call: TRBJ2-3; cdr3_nt: TGTGCCTGGGGGGGACACCGCACAGATACGCAGTATTTT; cdr3_aa: CAWGGHRTDTQYF
v_call: TRBV2; d_call: NA; clone_size: NA; j_call: TRBJ1-5; cdr3_nt: TGTGCCTGTGGGACGGGGGGGGATGGCAATCAGCCCCAGCATTTT; cdr3_aa: CACGTGGDGNQPQHF
v_call: TRBV4-1; d_call: TRBD1; clone_size: NA; j_call: TRBJ1-5; cdr3_nt: TGCGCCAGCAGCCAAGCCGGACAGGGCAATCAGCCCCAGCATTTT; cdr3_aa: CASSQAGQGNQPQHF
v_call: TRBV4-1; d_call: NA; clone_size: few; j_call: TRBJ2-5; cdr3_nt: TGCGCCAGCAGCGTACAAGAGACCCAGTACTTC; cdr3_aa: CASSVQETQYF
v_call: TRBV15; d_call: NA; clone_size: NA; j_call: TRBJ1-2; cdr3_nt: TGTGCCACCAGCAGAGATGATAAGGGGCCGACTAACTATGGCTACACCTTC; cdr3_aa: CATSRDDKGPTNYGYTF
v_call: TRBV19; d_call: TRBD2; clone_size: NA; j_call: TRBJ2-1; cdr3_nt: TGTGCCAGTAGTATAAGCCTAGCGGGGGGCCCACAGTTCTTC; cdr3_aa: CASSISLAGGPQFF
v_call: TRBV11-2; d_call: NA; clone_size: NA; j_call: TRBJ2-1; cdr3_nt: TGTGCCAGCAGCTCCCACCGGGTGGAGCAGTTCTTC; cdr3_aa: CASSSHRVEQFF
v_call: TRBV6-4; d_call: TRBD1; clone_size: medium-sized; j_call: TRBJ1-5; cdr3_nt: TGTGCCAGCAGTGGTGGGACAGGGGGGCAGCCCCAGCATTTT; cdr3_aa: CASSGGTGGQPQHF
v_call: TRBV5-1; d_call: TRBD1; clone_size: NA; j_call: TRBJ1-1; cdr3_nt: TGCGCCAGCAGCTTTCAGACAGGGGGAGTGAACACTGAAGCTTTCTTT; cdr3_aa: CASSFQTGGVNTEAFF
v_call: TRBV9; d_call: NA; clone_size: NA; j_call: TRBJ1-6; cdr3_nt: TGTGCCAGCAGCGCCCCCGCTGGGGCAGACGGAAGGGCTAGGGATTCACCCCTCCACTTT; cdr3_aa: CASSAPAGADGRARDSPLHF
v_call: TRBV7-9; d_call: NA; clone_size: NA; j_call: TRBJ1-2; cdr3_nt: TGTGCCAGCAGCTTAGAACTGGGGGGAGGCTACACCTTC; cdr3_aa: CASSLELGGGYTF
v_call: TRBV6-1; d_call: NA; clone_size: NA; j_call: TRBJ2-1; cdr3_nt: TGTGCCATCGGGTTGAGTGAGCAGTTCTTC; cdr3_aa: CAIGLSEQFF
v_call: TRBV6-6; d_call: TRBD1; clone_size: NA; j_call: TRBJ1-1; cdr3_nt: TGTGCCAGCAGATCGGACAGGGGCACTGAAGCTTTCTTT; cdr3_aa: CASRSDRGTEAFF
v_call: TRBV4-2; d_call: TRBD1; clone_size: few; j_call: TRBJ1-4; cdr3_nt: TGTGCCAGCAGCCAAGTAAAGTCCGGACAGGGGCGTAATGAAAAACTGTTTTTT; cdr3_aa: CASSQVKSGQGRNEKLFF
v_call: TRBV7-6; d_call: NA; clone_size: few; j_call: TRBJ1-5; cdr3_nt: TGTGCCAGCAGCCTCCTTCCCAATACGGATCAGCCCCAGCATTTT; cdr3_aa: CASSLLPNTDQPQHF
v_call: TRBV7-9; d_call: NA; clone_size: once; j_call: TRBJ1-4; cdr3_nt: TGTGCCAGCAGCTTAGTTAAGGGGTATGAAAAACTGTTTTTT; cdr3_aa: CASSLVKGYEKLFF
v_call: TRBV5-1; d_call: NA; clone_size: once; j_call: TRBJ1-2; cdr3_nt: TGCGCCAGCAGCCCCACATCTGACTATGGCTACACCTTC; cdr3_aa: CASSPTSDYGYTF
v_call: TRBV6-1; d_call: TRBD1; clone_size: NA; j_call: TRBJ2-5; cdr3_nt: TGTGCCAGCAGTGGGGACAGCGTTCAGACCCAGTACTTC; cdr3_aa: CASSGDSVQTQYF
v_call: TRBV2; d_call: TRBD1; clone_size: few; j_call: TRBJ2-1; cdr3_nt: TGTGCCAGCCAAAGGGGCCTTGGACAGGAGGCTGAGCAGTTCTTC; cdr3_aa: CASQRGLGQEAEQFF
v_call: TRBV2; d_call: NA; clone_size: once; j_call: TRBJ2-7; cdr3_nt: TGTGCCAGCAGTGAACTTCTCACTCCGACCTACGAGCAGTACTTC; cdr3_aa: CASSELLTPTYEQYF
v_call: TRBV7-3; d_call: NA; clone_size: NA; j_call: TRBJ2-2; cdr3_nt: TGTGCCAGCAGCCCACTAGCAATTACCGGGGAGCTGTTTTTT; cdr3_aa: CASSPLAITGELFF
v_call: TRBV2; d_call: NA; clone_size: NA; j_call: TRBJ2-7; cdr3_nt: TGTGCCAGCGCGACTGACAGCTACGAGCAGTACTTC; cdr3_aa: CASATDSYEQYF
v_call: TRBV7-3; d_call: TRBD1; clone_size: NA; j_call: TRBJ2-7; cdr3_nt: TGTGCCAGCAGCTTTGGACAGGGGTCTTATGAGCAGTACTTC; cdr3_aa: CASSFGQGSYEQYF